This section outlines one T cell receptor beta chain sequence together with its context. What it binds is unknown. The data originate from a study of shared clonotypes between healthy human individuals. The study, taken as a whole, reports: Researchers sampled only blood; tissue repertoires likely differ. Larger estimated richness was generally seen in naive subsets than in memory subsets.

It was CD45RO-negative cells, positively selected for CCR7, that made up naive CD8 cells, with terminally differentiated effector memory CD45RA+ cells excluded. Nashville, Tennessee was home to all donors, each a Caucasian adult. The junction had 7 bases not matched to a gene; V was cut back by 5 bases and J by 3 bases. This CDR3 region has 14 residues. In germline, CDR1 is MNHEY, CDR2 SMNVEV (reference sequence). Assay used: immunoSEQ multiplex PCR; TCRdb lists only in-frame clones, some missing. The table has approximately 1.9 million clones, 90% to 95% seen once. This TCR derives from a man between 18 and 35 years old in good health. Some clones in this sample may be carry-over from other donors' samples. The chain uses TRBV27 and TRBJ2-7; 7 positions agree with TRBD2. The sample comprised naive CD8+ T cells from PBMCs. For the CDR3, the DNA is TGTGCCAGCAGTCGCACTAGCGCAGACTACGAGCAGTACTTC. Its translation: CASSRTSADYEQYF.